This TCR beta chain was captured by sequencing in a study of monozygotic twins with inflammatory bowel disease. Turning to this clonotype: Its antigen is still unknown.

From germline, CDR1 is SGHTA and CDR2 FQGNSA. CDR3 length: 11 amino acids. General study results and limits: Among twins, concordant and discordant pairs did not differ in repertoire similarity, possibly from limited power.

Every sample had its cDNA made across eight separate reactions. UMIs that had a 6-nucleotide sample barcode were put in using template switching. TCRdb reprocessed the 5' RACE reads; each CDR3 protein has one entry and no DNA is given. The sample features 110,000 to 150,000 distinct CDR3 sequences, with 0.95% to 1.5% in its top ten. Sequenced: blood. The rearrangement uses TRBV7-2 and TRBJ1-2. This receptor was identified in a human donor with ulcerative colitis or Crohn's disease, or a healthy co-twin of an affected twin (not recorded which). The CDR3: CASSPLYGYTF.